These T cell receptor beta chains were read from a single sample in a study of STAT5B mutations in CD4+ large granular lymphocyte leukemia. Profiling relied on immunoSEQ multiplex PCR, and the TCRdb table lists in-frame clones only, not all of them. The table shows about 26,000 clones, with around 78% occurring only once. The sample was CD4+ T cells from blood buffy coats. The receptors come from a human donor in good health. Each CDR3 is given with its conserved first and last residue. D genes are given only for firm matches. Size values are once, few and many counts, or a class for expanded clones, and some rows have none.

size,V,D,CDR3
-,TRBV5-4,-,CASRFDSYGYTF
-,TRBV18,-,CASSPLWNRDMNTEAFF
-,TRBV28,-,CASSLSPDTDTQYF
-,TRBV2,TRBD1,CASSAVQGESEAFF
few,TRBV19,TRBD1,CASSPGGIYTF
-,TRBV7-7,-,CASSPLSTQETQYF
-,TRBV6-1,TRBD2,CASSEVAGGPRYEQYF
-,TRBV21-1,-,CASGGHRGYNEQFF
-,TRBV7-6,-,CASSLVEGEQFF
-,TRBV7-9,-,CAAALQTGNTIYF
few,TRBV5-4,-,CASSLTGNTGNTEAFF
-,TRBV5-1,TRBD1,CASRRTGHQETQYF
-,TRBV9,TRBD1,CASSVGTGATGYTF
-,TRBV6-1,TRBD1,CASHLQGGNYEQYF
-,TRBV29-1,-,CSVADSYEQYF
-,TRBV27,-,CASSRDFRYGYTF
-,TRBV11-2,-,CASSSGQEYNEQFF
-,TRBV6-6,-,CASSWVAGIRNQPQHF